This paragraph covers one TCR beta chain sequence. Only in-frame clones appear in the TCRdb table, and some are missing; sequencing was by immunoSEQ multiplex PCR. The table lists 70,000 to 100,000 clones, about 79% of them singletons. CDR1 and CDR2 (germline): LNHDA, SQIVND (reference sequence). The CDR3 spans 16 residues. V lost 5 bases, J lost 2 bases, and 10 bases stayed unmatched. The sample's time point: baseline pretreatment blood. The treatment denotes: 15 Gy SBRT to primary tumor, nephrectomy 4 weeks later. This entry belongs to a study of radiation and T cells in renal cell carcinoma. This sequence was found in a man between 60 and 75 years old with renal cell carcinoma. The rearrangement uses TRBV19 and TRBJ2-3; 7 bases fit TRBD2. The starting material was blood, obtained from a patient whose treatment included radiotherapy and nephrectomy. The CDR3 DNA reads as TGTGCCAGTAGTTTGAAGCGGGGAGGCTACACAGATACGCAGTATTTT. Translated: CASSLKRGGYTDTQYF.